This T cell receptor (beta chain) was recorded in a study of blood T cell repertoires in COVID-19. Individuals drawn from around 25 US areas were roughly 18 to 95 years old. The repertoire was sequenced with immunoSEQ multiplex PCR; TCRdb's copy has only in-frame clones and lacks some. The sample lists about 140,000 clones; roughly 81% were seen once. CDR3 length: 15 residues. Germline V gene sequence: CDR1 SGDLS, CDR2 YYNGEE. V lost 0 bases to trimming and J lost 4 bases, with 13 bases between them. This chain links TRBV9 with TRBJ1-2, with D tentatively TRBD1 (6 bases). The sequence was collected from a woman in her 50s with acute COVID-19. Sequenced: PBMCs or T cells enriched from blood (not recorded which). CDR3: CASSVGRGQSYGYTF. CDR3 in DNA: TGTGCCAGCAGCGTAGGCAGGGGACAATCCTATGGCTACACCTTC.